This entry describes one T cell receptor beta chain. This clonotype was seen repeatedly, ten times or more. Which antigen it targets is not known. Base qualities are not recorded, but no much larger clone differs from it by a single base. Library method: 5' RACE. The run used a NextSeq 500. In the TCR library protocol, a unique molecular identifier was attached to each TCR cDNA molecule so that PCR and sequencing errors could be corrected. For the original study's pipeline: Decombinator tools were used for TCR identification, UMI-based error correction and CDR3 extraction. TCRs above a frequency of 2 per 1,000, corresponding to the top 1% of the tumor frequency distribution, were defined as expanded. Renyi diversity was computed with the R vegan package after each repertoire had been subsampled 100 times to 5,000 TCRs. CDR3 similarity networks were built from amino acid triplet string-kernel similarity, with CDR3s being connected when pairwise similarity was above 0.82. TCRdb reworked the public reads: Q25 trimming with fastp, MiXCR clone assembly, productive beta chains retained. CDR3 protein duplicates are merged, each entry listing the most common genes and DNA. The authors' filters were not applied to this entry. Across this sample there are some 30,000 distinct CDR3 sequences, with 5% to 6.5% seen only once. More than 20% of the sample lies in the top ten.

This sample is drawn from a study of spatial heterogeneity in lung cancer (dated by TCRdb to about 2019). General notes on the study: Donors were some 67 patients with early-stage, untreated non-small cell lung cancer from the lung TRACERx cohort. Follow-up PBMC samples were sequenced whenever the samples were available, and the median time to follow-up was around two years after resection. Beta-chain transcripts were consistently detected in greater numbers than alpha-chain transcripts, which likely reflects a higher abundance of beta-chain transcripts. In the raw uncorrected reads, each unique combination of TCR and UMI appeared more than ten times on average. TCR alpha and beta repertoires were quantitatively compared across multiple tumor regions, matched nontumor lung and blood in non-small cell lung cancer. TCR repertoire features were related to nonsynonymous mutation counts determined by whole-exome sequencing of tumor tissue. Both alpha and beta chains were TCR-sequenced in fewer than 250 tumor regions, approximately 67 matched nontumor lung samples and some 56 PBMC samples obtained at surgery. General study outcomes and caveats: Only approximately 15 patients were included in the comparisons of baseline and follow-up blood repertoires. Confirming at a functional level the hypothesis that regional TCRs recognize regional mutations was considered to require additional single-cell paired TCR alpha and beta sequencing. Ubiquitous expanded tumor TCRs were detected in blood more often at tumor resection than at routine follow-up.

The CDR3 sequence holds 16 residues, the cysteine and phenylalanine included. CDR3 DNA only is kept here, 48 bases in frame from base 1. CDR1 and CDR2, looked up from the germline V gene (reference sequence), are LNHNV and YYDKDF. Germline trimming amounts to 1 base on V and 2 bases on J, with 5 as the count of junction bases outside the gene matches. The time point label, read with the paper, signifies: blood at routine non-recurrence follow-up after resection. TCR sequencing used whole RNA extracted from tumor and nontumor lung tissue, or from cryopreserved PBMC samples, without cell sorting. Only patients for whom sufficient RNA was available from at least two tumor regions were selected for TCR sequencing.

The receptor comes from a female donor with early-stage non-small cell lung cancer. The source was PBMCs, collected at follow-up. The V gene is TRBV15 and the J gene is TRBJ1-3; TRBD1 fits 7 bases in the junction. The sequenced DNA: TGTGCCACCAGCAGAGCCGGGACAGCTACTGGAAACACCATATATTTT. This gives the protein CATSRAGTATGNTIYF.